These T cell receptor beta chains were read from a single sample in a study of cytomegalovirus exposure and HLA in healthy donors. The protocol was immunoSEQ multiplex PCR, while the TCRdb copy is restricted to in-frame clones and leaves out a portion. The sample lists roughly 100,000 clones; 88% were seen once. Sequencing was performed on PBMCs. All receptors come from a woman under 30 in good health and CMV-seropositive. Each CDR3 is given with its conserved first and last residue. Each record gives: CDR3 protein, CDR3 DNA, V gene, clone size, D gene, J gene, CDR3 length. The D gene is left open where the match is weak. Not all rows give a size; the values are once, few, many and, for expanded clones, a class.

CDR3: CASSRIVQETQYF
DNA: TGCGCCAGCAGTCGTATAGTACAGGAGACCCAGTACTTC
V: TRBV4-1
size: -
D: -
J: TRBJ2-5
length: 13

CDR3: CASVSPRPTEAFF
DNA: TGTGCCAGCGTCTCCCCGAGGCCCACTGAAGCTTTCTTT
V: TRBV2
size: few
D: -
J: TRBJ1-1
length: 13

CDR3: CASSSPTSLNTEAFF
DNA: TGTGCCAGCAGTTCACCGACAAGCCTGAACACTGAAGCTTTCTTT
V: TRBV28
size: -
D: -
J: TRBJ1-1
length: 15

CDR3: CASSSSRDRWRQPQHF
DNA: TGTGCCAGCAGCTCGTCCCGGGACAGGTGGAGACAGCCCCAGCATTTT
V: TRBV7-2
size: -
D: TRBD1
J: TRBJ1-5
length: 16

CDR3: CASSRIPRDTYNSPLHF
DNA: TGCGCCAGCAGCCGGATACCACGGGACACCTATAATTCACCCCTCCACTTT
V: TRBV4-1
size: -
D: -
J: TRBJ1-6
length: 17

CDR3: CATSRATEAPVGEQYF
DNA: TGTGCCACCAGCAGAGCCACTGAGGCTCCGGTCGGCGAGCAGTACTTC
V: TRBV15
size: once
D: -
J: TRBJ2-7
length: 16

CDR3: CASSEGIGQETQYF
DNA: TGTGCCAGCAGTGAAGGTATCGGGCAAGAGACCCAGTACTTC
V: TRBV6-1
size: once
D: -
J: TRBJ2-5
length: 14

CDR3: CASSVGPPGVTGELFF
DNA: TGTGCCAGCAGCGTAGGCCCCCCAGGGGTCACCGGGGAGCTGTTTTTT
V: TRBV9
size: -
D: -
J: TRBJ2-2
length: 16

CDR3: CASSQPGGDSSGANVLTF
DNA: TGTGCCAGCAGTCAACCGGGGGGCGACAGCTCTGGGGCCAACGTCCTGACTTTC
V: TRBV25-1
size: -
D: -
J: TRBJ2-6
length: 18

CDR3: CASSVLGQVDEQFF
DNA: TGTGCCAGCAGTGTTTTGGGGCAGGTCGATGAGCAGTTCTTC
V: TRBV25-1
size: -
D: -
J: TRBJ2-1
length: 14

CDR3: CASSEVSVEQFF
DNA: TGTGCCAGCAGTGAAGTCAGCGTTGAGCAGTTCTTC
V: TRBV6-1
size: -
D: -
J: TRBJ2-1
length: 12

CDR3: CSASGTSAQETQYF
DNA: TGCAGCGCGTCCGGGACTAGCGCCCAAGAGACCCAGTACTTC
V: TRBV29-1
size: -
D: TRBD2
J: TRBJ2-5
length: 14

CDR3: CASSATGNTEAFF
DNA: TGTGCCAGCAGTGCCACAGGGAACACTGAAGCTTTCTTT
V: TRBV6-6
size: -
D: -
J: TRBJ1-1
length: 13

CDR3: CASSQGSRGHTEAFF
DNA: TGCGCCAGCAGCCAAGGGTCCCGAGGGCACACTGAAGCTTTCTTT
V: TRBV4-1
size: -
D: -
J: TRBJ1-1
length: 15

CDR3: CASSPLTDYSYTF
DNA: TGCGCCAGCAGCCCATTGACAGATTATAGCTACACCTTC
V: TRBV4-1
size: -
D: -
J: TRBJ1-2
length: 13

CDR3: CASSLAHKSNSPLHF
DNA: TGTGCCAGCAGCTTAGCGCACAAGTCCAATTCACCCCTCCACTTT
V: TRBV7-8
size: -
D: -
J: TRBJ1-6
length: 15

CDR3: CATYGVSSYEQYF
DNA: TGTGCCACTTACGGGGTTAGCTCCTACGAGCAGTACTTC
V: TRBV6-5
size: few
D: -
J: TRBJ2-7
length: 13

CDR3: CASSGVYNEQFF
DNA: TGTGCCAGCAGCGGAGTTTACAATGAGCAGTTCTTC
V: TRBV6-6
size: once
D: -
J: TRBJ2-1
length: 12

CDR3: CASRIQGLSNQPQHF
DNA: TGTGCCAGCAGAATTCAGGGACTTAGCAATCAGCCCCAGCATTTT
V: TRBV6-6
size: -
D: -
J: TRBJ1-5
length: 15

CDR3: CASSVNSQGPNSPLHF
DNA: TGTGCCAGCAGCGTAAATTCGCAGGGGCCAAATTCACCCCTCCACTTT
V: TRBV9
size: -
D: -
J: TRBJ1-6
length: 16

CDR3: CASSQAGQGNTEAFF
DNA: TGTGCCAGCAGCCAAGCGGGACAGGGGAACACTGAAGCTTTCTTT
V: TRBV4-2
size: -
D: TRBD1
J: TRBJ1-1
length: 15

CDR3: CASSAGTGHTDTQYF
DNA: TGTGCCAGCTCAGCCGGGACAGGGCACACAGATACGCAGTATTTT
V: TRBV18
size: once
D: TRBD1
J: TRBJ2-3
length: 15

CDR3: CASSLVHRNTGELFF
DNA: TGTGCCAGCAGCTTGGTACACCGGAACACCGGGGAGCTGTTTTTT
V: TRBV5-5
size: -
D: -
J: TRBJ2-2
length: 15

CDR3: CASGDPLRGEAFF
DNA: TGTGCCAGCGGAGACCCTCTTAGAGGTGAAGCTTTCTTT
V: TRBV2
size: few
D: -
J: TRBJ1-1
length: 13

CDR3: CASSQDSSRLGGMWGDTQYF
DNA: TGTGCCAGCAGCCAAGATTCATCACGGCTGGGGGGAATGTGGGGAGATACGCAGTATTTT
V: TRBV4-2
size: -
D: -
J: TRBJ2-3
length: 20

CDR3: CASSSYPGGGPDTQYF
DNA: TGTGCCAGCAGCTCATATCCCGGGGGGGGCCCAGATACGCAGTATTTT
V: TRBV5-4
size: -
D: TRBD2
J: TRBJ2-3
length: 16

CDR3: CASSLGGTGVNTIYF
DNA: TGTGCCAGCAGCTTAGGAGGGACAGGGGTTAACACCATATATTTT
V: TRBV7-6
size: -
D: TRBD1
J: TRBJ1-3
length: 15

CDR3: CASSKTSGGPLSSTDTQYF
DNA: TGTGCCAGCAGCAAGACTAGCGGGGGCCCTTTATCTAGCACAGATACGCAGTATTTT
V: TRBV4-2
size: -
D: TRBD2
J: TRBJ2-3
length: 19

CDR3: CASSYSNSPLHF
DNA: TGTGCCAGCAGCTATTCGAATTCACCCCTCCACTTT
V: TRBV28
size: -
D: -
J: TRBJ1-6
length: 12

CDR3: CAIATASGGPSSYNEQFF
DNA: TGTGCCATCGCTACGGCTAGCGGGGGGCCGAGCTCCTACAATGAGCAGTTCTTC
V: TRBV2
size: -
D: TRBD2
J: TRBJ2-1
length: 18

CDR3: CASSQELAGPGTQYF
DNA: TGCGCCAGCAGCCAAGAACTAGCGGGGCCCGGAACCCAGTACTTC
V: TRBV4-1
size: -
D: TRBD2
J: TRBJ2-5
length: 15

CDR3: CASSGGLGAPGQPQHF
DNA: TGTGCCAGCAGTGGGGGATTGGGGGCGCCAGGGCAGCCCCAGCATTTT
V: TRBV6-1
size: -
D: -
J: TRBJ1-5
length: 16

CDR3: CASSVSGEGSQPQHF
DNA: TGTGCCAGCAGCGTTTCAGGGGAAGGAAGTCAGCCCCAGCATTTT
V: TRBV6-5
size: -
D: -
J: TRBJ1-5
length: 15

CDR3: CASSPSTGGGSPLHF
DNA: TGTGCCAGCAGTCCATCGACAGGGGGAGGCTCACCCCTCCACTTT
V: TRBV28
size: -
D: TRBD1
J: TRBJ1-6
length: 15

CDR3: CASRVTGLSYEQYF
DNA: TGTGCCAGTAGGGTGACAGGTCTCTCCTACGAGCAGTACTTC
V: TRBV19
size: -
D: -
J: TRBJ2-7
length: 14

CDR3: CASSQDGPAGGLETQYF
DNA: TGTGCCAGCAGCCAAGATGGTCCAGCGGGGGGGCTCGAGACCCAGTACTTC
V: TRBV4-2
size: -
D: TRBD2
J: TRBJ2-5
length: 17

CDR3: CASSWTGTGSYEQYF
DNA: TGCGCCAGCAGCTGGACCGGGACAGGTTCCTACGAGCAGTACTTC
V: TRBV5-1
size: once
D: TRBD1
J: TRBJ2-7
length: 15

CDR3: CAINPTGAHYEQYF
DNA: TGTGCCATCAACCCGACAGGAGCCCACTACGAGCAGTACTTC
V: TRBV10-3
size: -
D: -
J: TRBJ2-7
length: 14

CDR3: CASSYSAGRSYEQYF
DNA: TGTGCCAGCAGTTACTCGGCAGGGCGCTCCTACGAGCAGTACTTC
V: TRBV6-5
size: -
D: -
J: TRBJ2-7
length: 15

CDR3: CASRNRDRSGYTF
DNA: TGTGCCAGCCGAAACAGGGATCGTAGCGGCTACACCTTC
V: TRBV28
size: -
D: -
J: TRBJ1-2
length: 13

CDR3: CASRTGGSGANVLTF
DNA: TGTGCCAGCAGAACAGGGGGCTCTGGGGCCAACGTCCTGACTTTC
V: TRBV6-5
size: -
D: TRBD1
J: TRBJ2-6
length: 15

CDR3: CATSRDPGNYGYTF
DNA: TGTGCCACCAGCAGAGATCCGGGAAACTATGGCTACACCTTC
V: TRBV15
size: few
D: -
J: TRBJ1-2
length: 14

CDR3: CASMTGVGSPSEQYF
DNA: TGTGCCAGCATGACAGGAGTAGGGAGTCCTTCCGAGCAGTACTTC
V: TRBV6-4
size: -
D: -
J: TRBJ2-7
length: 15

CDR3: CASSFRNSYEQYF
DNA: TGTGCCAGCAGTTTTAGGAACAGCTACGAGCAGTACTTC
V: TRBV27
size: -
D: -
J: TRBJ2-7
length: 13

CDR3: CASSVESTGEQYF
DNA: TGTGCCAGCAGCGTAGAGAGCACGGGGGAGCAGTACTTC
V: TRBV9
size: once
D: -
J: TRBJ2-7
length: 13

CDR3: CASKRGGGETQYF
DNA: TGTGCCAGCAAGAGGGGCGGGGGGGAGACCCAGTACTTC
V: TRBV27
size: -
D: TRBD2
J: TRBJ2-5
length: 13